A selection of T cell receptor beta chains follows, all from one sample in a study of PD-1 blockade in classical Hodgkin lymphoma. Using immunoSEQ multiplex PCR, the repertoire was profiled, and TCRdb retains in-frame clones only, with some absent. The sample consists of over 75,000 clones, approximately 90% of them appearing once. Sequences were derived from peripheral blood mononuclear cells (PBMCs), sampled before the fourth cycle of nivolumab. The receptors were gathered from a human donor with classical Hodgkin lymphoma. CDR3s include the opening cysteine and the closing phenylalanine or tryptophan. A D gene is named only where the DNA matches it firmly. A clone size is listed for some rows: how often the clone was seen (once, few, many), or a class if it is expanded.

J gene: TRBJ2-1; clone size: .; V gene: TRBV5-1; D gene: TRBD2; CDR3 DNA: TGCGCCAGCAGCTGGCGGGGGTCGGACAATGAGCAGTTCTTC; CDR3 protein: CASSWRGSDNEQFF
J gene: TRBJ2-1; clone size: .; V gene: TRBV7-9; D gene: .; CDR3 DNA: TGTGCCAGCAGCCCGTCGACAGTGAACAATGAGCAGTTCTTC; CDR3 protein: CASSPSTVNNEQFF
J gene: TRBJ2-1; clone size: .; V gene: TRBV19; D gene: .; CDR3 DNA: TGTGCCAGTAGTACACTAAACAATGAGCAGTTCTTC; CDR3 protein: CASSTLNNEQFF
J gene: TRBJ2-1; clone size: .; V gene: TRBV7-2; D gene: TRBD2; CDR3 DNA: TGTGCCAGCAGTATGGGGGGGGCCTACAATGAGCAGTTCTTC; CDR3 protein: CASSMGGAYNEQFF
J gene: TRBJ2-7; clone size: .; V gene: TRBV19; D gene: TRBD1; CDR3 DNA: TGTGCCAGTAGTCCCCAGGGGGTAGGGTCCTACGAGCAGTACTTC; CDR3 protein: CASSPQGVGSYEQYF
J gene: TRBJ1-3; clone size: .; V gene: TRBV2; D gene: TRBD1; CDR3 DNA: TGTGCCAGCAGTACAGACAGGGCCCGCTCTGGAAACACCATATATTTT; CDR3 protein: CASSTDRARSGNTIYF
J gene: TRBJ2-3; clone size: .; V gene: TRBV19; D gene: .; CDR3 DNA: TGTGCCAGTAGTATGGGGGGGGGCCTCACAGATACGCAGTATTTT; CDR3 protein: CASSMGGGLTDTQYF
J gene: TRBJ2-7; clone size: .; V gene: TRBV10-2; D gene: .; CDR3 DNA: TGCGCCAGCAGTGAAGTGGCCTACGAGCAGTACTTC; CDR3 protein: CASSEVAYEQYF
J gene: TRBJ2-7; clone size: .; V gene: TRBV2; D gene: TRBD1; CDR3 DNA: TGTGCCAGCTGGAGGACAGGATCATCCTACGAGCAGTACTTC; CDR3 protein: CASWRTGSSYEQYF
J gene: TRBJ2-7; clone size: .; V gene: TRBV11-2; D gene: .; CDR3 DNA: TGTGCCAGCAGCTTAGTGGGGGGCGCCTACGAGCAGTACTTC; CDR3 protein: CASSLVGGAYEQYF
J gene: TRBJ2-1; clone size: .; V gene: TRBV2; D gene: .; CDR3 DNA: TGTGCCAGCAGTCCCCGGGGGAGCTCCTACAATGAGCAGTTCTTC; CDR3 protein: CASSPRGSSYNEQFF
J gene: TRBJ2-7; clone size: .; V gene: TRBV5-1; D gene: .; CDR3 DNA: TGCGCCAGCAGCCTAGGGACATCCACCTACGAGCAGTACTTC; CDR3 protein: CASSLGTSTYEQYF
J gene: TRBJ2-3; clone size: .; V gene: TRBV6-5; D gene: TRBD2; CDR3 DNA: TGTGCCAGCACCCGGACTAGCGGGGGGTCAGATACGCAGTATTTT; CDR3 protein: CASTRTSGGSDTQYF
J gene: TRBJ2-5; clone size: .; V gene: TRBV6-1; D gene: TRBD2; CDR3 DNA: TGTGCCAGCAGACTAGCGGGGGGCCGGGAGGAGACCCAGTACTTC; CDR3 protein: CASRLAGGREETQYF
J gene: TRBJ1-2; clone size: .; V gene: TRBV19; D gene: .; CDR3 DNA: TGTGCCAGTAGTACGGGGACCGCAAACTATGGCTACACCTTC; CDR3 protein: CASSTGTANYGYTF
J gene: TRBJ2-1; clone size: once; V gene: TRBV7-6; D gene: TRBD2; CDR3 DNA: TGTGCCAGCAGCTTAACTGGGCACGGGGGGGTGGATGAGCAGTTCTTC; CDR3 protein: CASSLTGHGGVDEQFF
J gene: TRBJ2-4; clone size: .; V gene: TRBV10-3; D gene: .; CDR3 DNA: TGTGCCATCAGACCCTCAATAGCCAAAAACATTCAGTACTTC; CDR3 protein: CAIRPSIAKNIQYF
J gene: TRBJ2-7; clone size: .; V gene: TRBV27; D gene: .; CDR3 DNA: TGTGCCAGCAGTTGGGGGCCGTCCTACGAGCAGTACTTC; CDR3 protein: CASSWGPSYEQYF
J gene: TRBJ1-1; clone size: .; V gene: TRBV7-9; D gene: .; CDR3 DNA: TGTGCCAGCAGCTTGTTAATGAACACTGAAGCCTTCTTT; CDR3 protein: CASSLLMNTEAFF
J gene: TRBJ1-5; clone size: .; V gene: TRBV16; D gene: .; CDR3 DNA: TGTGCCAGCAGCCAAAGTATGGGGGGACAAATCAATCAGCCCCAGCATTTT; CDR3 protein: CASSQSMGGQINQPQHF
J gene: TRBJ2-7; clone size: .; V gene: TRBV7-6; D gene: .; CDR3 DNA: TGTGCCAGCAGCTCTCGGGTACAGGGGGGGGCGTACTACGAGCAGTACTTC; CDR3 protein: CASSSRVQGGAYYEQYF
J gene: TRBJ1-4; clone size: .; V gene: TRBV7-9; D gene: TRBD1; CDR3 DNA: TGTGCCAGCAGCTCGGGACAGGGAAATGAAAAACTGTTTTTT; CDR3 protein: CASSSGQGNEKLFF
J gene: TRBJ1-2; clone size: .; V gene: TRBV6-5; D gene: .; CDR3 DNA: TGTGCCAGCAGTCCCAGCCTTTGGGGCGCCTATGGCTACACCTTC; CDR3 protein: CASSPSLWGAYGYTF
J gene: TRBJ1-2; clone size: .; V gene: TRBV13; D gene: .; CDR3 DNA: TGTGCCAGCAGCCCCCAATACCGGGGCCACTATGGCTACACCTTC; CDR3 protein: CASSPQYRGHYGYTF
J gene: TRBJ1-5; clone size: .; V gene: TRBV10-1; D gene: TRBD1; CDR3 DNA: TGCGCCAGCAAGACAGGGGAGAGCAATCAGCCCCAGCATTTT; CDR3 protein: CASKTGESNQPQHF
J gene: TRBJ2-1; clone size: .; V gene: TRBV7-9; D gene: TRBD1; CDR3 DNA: TGTGCCAGCAGCTTTAGACAGGGATTCGGCAATGAGCAGTTCTTC; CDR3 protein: CASSFRQGFGNEQFF
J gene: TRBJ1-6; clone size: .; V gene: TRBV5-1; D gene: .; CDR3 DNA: TGCGCCAGCAGCTTGGGGACAGTGAGGGATTCACCCCTCCACTTT; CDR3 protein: CASSLGTVRDSPLHF
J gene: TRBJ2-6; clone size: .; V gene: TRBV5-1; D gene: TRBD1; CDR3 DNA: TGCGCCAGCAGCTTATTGACAGGGTCTGGGGCCAACGTCCTGACTTTC; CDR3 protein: CASSLLTGSGANVLTF
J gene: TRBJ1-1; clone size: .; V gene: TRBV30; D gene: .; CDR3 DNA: TGTGCCTGGAGTGACGCGGGCGCCGGGGCTTTCTTT; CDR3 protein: CAWSDAGAGAFF
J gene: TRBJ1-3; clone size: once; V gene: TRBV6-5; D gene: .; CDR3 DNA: TGTGCCAGCAGTTACCGGGACACCATATATTTT; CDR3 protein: CASSYRDTIYF
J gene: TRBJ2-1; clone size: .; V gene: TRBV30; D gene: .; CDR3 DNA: TGTGCCTGGGGTGCACCCCAGACCTACAATGAGCAGTTCTTC; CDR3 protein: CAWGAPQTYNEQFF
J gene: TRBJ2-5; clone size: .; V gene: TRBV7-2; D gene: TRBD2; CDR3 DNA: TGTGCCAGCAGAGTAGCGGGGGCTGGGGAGACCCAGTACTTC; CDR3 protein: CASRVAGAGETQYF
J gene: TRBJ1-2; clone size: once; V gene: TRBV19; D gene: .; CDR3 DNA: TGTGCCAGTCGGATGCAGTGGCACCTCTATGGCTACACCTTC; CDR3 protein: CASRMQWHLYGYTF
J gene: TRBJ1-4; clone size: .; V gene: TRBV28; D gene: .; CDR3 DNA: TGTGCCAGCAGTTTTGCCCAGGGCGGTCCTAATGAAAAACTGTTTTTT; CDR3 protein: CASSFAQGGPNEKLFF
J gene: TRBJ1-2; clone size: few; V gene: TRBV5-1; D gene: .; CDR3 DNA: TGCGCCAGCAGCTGGTTACAGGGTTCTAACTATGGCTACACCTTC; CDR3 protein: CASSWLQGSNYGYTF
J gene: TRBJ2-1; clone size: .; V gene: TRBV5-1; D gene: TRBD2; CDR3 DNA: TGCGCCAGCAGCTTTGAAGCGGGGGCCCACAATGAGCAGTTCTTC; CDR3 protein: CASSFEAGAHNEQFF
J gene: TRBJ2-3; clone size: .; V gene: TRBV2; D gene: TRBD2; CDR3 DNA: TGTGCCAGCAGTGTAGGGACTAGCGGTACAGATACGCAGTATTTT; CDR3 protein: CASSVGTSGTDTQYF
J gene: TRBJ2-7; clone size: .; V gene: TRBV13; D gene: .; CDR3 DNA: TGTGCCAGCAGCTTAGGTGGGGATCCCTACGAGCAGTACTTC; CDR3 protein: CASSLGGDPYEQYF
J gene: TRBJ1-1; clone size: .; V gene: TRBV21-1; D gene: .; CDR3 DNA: TGTGCCAGCAGCAAGAGGTGGGGGACTGAAGCTTTCTTT; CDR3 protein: CASSKRWGTEAFF
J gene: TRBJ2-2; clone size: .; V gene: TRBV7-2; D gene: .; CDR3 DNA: TGTGCCAGCAGCTTAGGGAGGCCCGGGGAGCTGTTTTTT; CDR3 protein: CASSLGRPGELFF
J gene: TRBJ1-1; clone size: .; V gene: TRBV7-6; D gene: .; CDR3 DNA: TGTGCCACTATGGGGATGGGTACTGAAGCTTTCTTT; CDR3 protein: CATMGMGTEAFF
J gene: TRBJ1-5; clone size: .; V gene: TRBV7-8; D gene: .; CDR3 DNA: TGTGCCAGCAGCCAGGGAGGGGAGGGCAATCAGCCCCAGCATTTT; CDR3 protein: CASSQGGEGNQPQHF
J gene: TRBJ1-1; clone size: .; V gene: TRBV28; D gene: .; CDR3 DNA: TGTGCCAGCAGTTTAGAACCGGACACTGAAGCTTTCTTT; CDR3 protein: CASSLEPDTEAFF
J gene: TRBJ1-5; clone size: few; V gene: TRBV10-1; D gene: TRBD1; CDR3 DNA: TGCGCCAGCAGTGGGGACAGGGGGCAGCGGCAGCCCCAGCATTTT; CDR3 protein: CASSGDRGQRQPQHF
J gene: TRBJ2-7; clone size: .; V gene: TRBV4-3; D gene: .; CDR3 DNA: TGCGCCAGCAGCCAAGAGGGGGGGCCCTCCTACGAGCAGTACTTC; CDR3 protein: CASSQEGGPSYEQYF
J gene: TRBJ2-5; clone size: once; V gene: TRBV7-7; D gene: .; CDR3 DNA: TGTGCCAGCAACACTTCCCGGGAGTACCAAGAGACCCAGTACTTC; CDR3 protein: CASNTSREYQETQYF
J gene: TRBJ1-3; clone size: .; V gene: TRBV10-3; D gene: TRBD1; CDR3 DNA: TGTGCCATCAGTTTGGAACCGGGACAGTACTCTGGAAACACCATATATTTT; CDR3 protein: CAISLEPGQYSGNTIYF
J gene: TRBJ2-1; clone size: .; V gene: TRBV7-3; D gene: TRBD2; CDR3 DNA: TGTGCCAGCAGCCGCCGGCCTAGCGGGGCCTACAATGAGCAGTTCTTC; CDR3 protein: CASSRRPSGAYNEQFF
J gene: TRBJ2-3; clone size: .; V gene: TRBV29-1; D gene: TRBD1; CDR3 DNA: TGCAGCGTTGAAGTGACAGGGGGAGATACGCAGTATTTT; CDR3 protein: CSVEVTGGDTQYF
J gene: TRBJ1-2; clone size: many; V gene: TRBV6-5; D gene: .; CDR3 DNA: TGTGCCAGCAGTTACTCGAGCAGGGGCATCTATGGCTACACCTTC; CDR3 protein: CASSYSSRGIYGYTF
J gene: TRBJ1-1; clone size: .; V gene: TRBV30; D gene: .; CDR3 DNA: TGTGCCTGGAGTGTACTGCTAGAGGGGAACACTGAAGCTTTCTTT; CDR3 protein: CAWSVLLEGNTEAFF
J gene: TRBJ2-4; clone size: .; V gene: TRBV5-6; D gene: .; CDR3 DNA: TGTGCCAGCAGCTTGTGGGAAAAAAACATTCAGTACTTC; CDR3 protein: CASSLWEKNIQYF
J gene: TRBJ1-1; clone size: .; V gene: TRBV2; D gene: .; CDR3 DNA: TGTGCCAGCAGTGAGGGGTACAGAGGCAACACTGAAGCTTTCTTT; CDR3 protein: CASSEGYRGNTEAFF